Each of the 32 T cell receptor beta chains below was sequenced from the same sample in a study of blood T cell repertoires in COVID-19 (dated by TCRdb to 2020 to 2022). The library was obtained by the immunoSEQ multiplex PCR assay. Sourced from immuneACCESS, this table was stored by TCRdb with only in-frame sequences that have V and J called. A share of the clones is absent; for the studies checked, an unresolved V gene accounts for under half, and the remainder has no known explanation. For this sample there are 150,000 to 200,000 clones; roughly 87% appear just once. About a fifth of the sample comes from the top ten. The sample consisted of peripheral blood. These receptor sequences come from a man between 60 and 70 years old with active or convalescent COVID-19.

The rearrangement joins TRBV5-6 to TRBJ2-1; D perhaps matches TRBD1 (5 bases). The CDR3 covers 18 residues. The germline CDR1 and CDR2 sequences are SGHDT and YYEEEE. Trimming removed 3 bases at V and 5 bases at J, with 24 bases between. The chain's CDR3 is CASSSATDSVRTDNEQFF. The CDR3 DNA sequence: TGTGCCAGCAGCTCCGCGACAGACTCAGTGAGGACGGACAATGAGCAGTTCTTC.

The chain carries TRBV24-1 and TRBJ1-4; 7 bases line up with TRBD1. The CDR3 consists of 15 residues. From germline, CDR1 is KGHDR and CDR2 SFDVKD. V was clipped by 2 bases and J by 5 bases; unmatched bases: 4. The CDR3 is CATSDSGTANEKLFF. CDR3 nucleotides: TGTGCCACCAGTGATTCCGGGACAGCGAATGAAAAACTGTTTTTT.

This chain connects TRBV30 to TRBJ1-1; 10 bases agree with TRBD1. This CDR3 spans 12 amino acids. CDR1 GTSNPN and CDR2 SVGIG come from the germline V gene (reference sequence). Unmatched junction bases numbered 5, after V lost 7 bases and J lost 6 bases. CDR3 nucleotide sequence: TGTGCCTCCCGGGACAGGGGACCTGAAGCTTTCTTT. Its protein product is CASRDRGPEAFF.

DNA for the CDR3: TGTGCCAGCAGCAGACAGGGAGGTCCCTACGAGCAGTACTTC. Amino acids: CASSRQGGPYEQYF. This sequence joins TRBV2 and TRBJ2-7, with D maybe TRBD1 (7 bases). Between the trimmed V and J ends, which lost 6 bases and 2 bases, there was a span of 14 bases. The CDR3 has 14 residues. CDR1 is SNHLY and CDR2 is FYNNEI in the germline V gene.

The CDR3 DNA sequence: TGTGCCAGCAGTTACTCGGGGGGGGCGTCTGGAAACACCATATATTTT. Residues: CASSYSGGASGNTIYF. This chain uses TRBV6-5 with TRBJ1-3; possible D gene TRBD1, 6 bases. The germline gives CDR1 MNHEY, CDR2 SVGAGI. The CDR3 covers 16 residues. V was cut by 0 bases and J by 1 base, with 10 bases left in between.

The J gene is TRBJ2-1, the V gene TRBV27, with D possibly TRBD2 on 6 matching bases. V shed 0 bases and J shed 10 bases, with 13 bases lying between them. This CDR3 region has 14 residues. Germline values: CDR1 MNHEY, CDR2 SMNVEV (reference sequence). The DNA of the CDR3 is TGTGCCAGCAGTTTATCCCCCCCTGGACTAGAGCAGTTCTTC. It translates to CASSLSPPGLEQFF.

The V gene is TRBV29-1, the J gene TRBJ2-2; D gene ambiguous. Germline assignment: CDR1 SQVTM and CDR2 ANQGSEA. CDR3 length: 12 residues. V lost 5 bases and J lost 3, with 7 bases in between. This CDR3 is CSVLDYTGELFF. In nucleotides, the CDR3 is TGCAGCGTTTTAGACTACACCGGGGAGCTGTTTTTT.

The chain links TRBV7-2 to TRBJ1-2; D call uncertain. The ends were cut back, 5 bases at V and 2 bases at J, with 9 bases in the middle. From germline, CDR1 is SGHTA and CDR2 FQGNSA. The CDR3 extends over 13 amino acids. The CDR3 region has the DNA TGTGCCAGCAGCCCGGAACTAAACTATGGCTACACCTTC. The encoded protein is CASSPELNYGYTF.

The V gene is TRBV6-5, the J gene TRBJ2-7; 10 positions agree with TRBD1. The germline CDR1 and CDR2 sequences are MNHEY and SVGAGI. The CDR3 has 13 amino acids. The V segment lost 7 bases and the J segment 3 bases; nucleotides outside the gene matches: 3. CDR3 region: CASTRDRGYEQYF. The CDR3 nucleotides are TGTGCCAGCACCCGGGACAGGGGCTACGAGCAGTACTTC.

V gene TRBV19 combines with J gene TRBJ1-1; no definite D call. This CDR3 is built from 14 residues. V lost 1 base and J lost 1, with 7 bases in between. In germline, CDR1 is LNHDA, CDR2 SQIVND (reference sequence). The CDR3 DNA follows: TGTGCCAGTAGTATAGTTGGCGGGAACACTGAAGCTTTCTTT. It yields the protein CASSIVGGNTEAFF. The variable domain in full, completed from reference TRBV19 and TRBJ1-1, reads DGGITQSPKYLFRKEGQNVTLSCEQNLNHDAMYWYRQDPGQGLRLIYYSQIVNDFQKGDIAEGYSVSREKKESFPLTVTSAQKNPTAFYLCASSIVGGNTEAFFGQGTRLTVV.

The chain carries TRBV24-1 and TRBJ1-1; 10 nucleotides agree with TRBD1. This CDR3 has 14 amino acids. The V and J ends lost 3 bases and 7 bases, in that order; junction bases with no gene match: 4. Germline lookup yields CDR1 KGHDR and CDR2 SFDVKD. The CDR3 protein is CATSDPGTGDEAFF. In DNA, the CDR3 is TGTGCCACCAGTGATCCTGGGACAGGGGATGAAGCTTTCTTT.

In DNA form, the CDR3 reads TGTGCCAGCAGCGTAGAGAGCGGGGGGGCGCAGTTCTTC. As protein: CASSVESGGAQFF. V usage is TRBV9 and J usage is TRBJ2-1; 10 bases are a match to TRBD2. Looked up from germline, CDR1 is SGDLS and CDR2 is YYNGEE. The CDR3 is made up of 13 amino acids. The J segment lost 12 bases and the V segment lost 0 bases, leaving 3 bases of the junction unmatched. The complete variable domain, with remaining parts taken from reference TRBV9 and TRBJ2-1, reads DSGVTQTPKHLITATGQRVTLRCSPRSGDLSVYWYQQSLDQGLQFLIQYYNGEERAKGNILERFSAQQFPDLHSELNLSSLELGDSALYFCASSVESGGAQFFGPGTRLTVL.

The chain has TRBV12-3 or TRBV12-4 and TRBJ1-5; D may be TRBD1 (5 bases). The CDR3 covers 12 residues. V lost 4 bases to trimming and J lost 5 bases, with 6 bases between them. CDR3 bases: TGTGCCAGCAGTTCCAGGGATCAGCCCCAGCATTTT. It translates to CASSSRDQPQHF.

The V and J genes are TRBV24-1 and TRBJ2-5, with D maybe TRBD2 (5 bases). With 5 bases removed from V and 9 bases from J, the gap between germline ends came to 12 bases. Per germline, CDR1 KGHDR and CDR2 SFDVKD. This CDR3 contains 12 residues. The CDR3 here is CATSAGSGSQYF. The CDR3 nucleotides are TGTGCCACCAGTGCGGGGTCGGGGTCCCAGTACTTC.

The chain couples TRBV12-3 or TRBV12-4 to TRBJ1-1; the D gene is possibly TRBD1 (6 bases). The CDR3 sequence is 13 residues long. V was pared by 3 bases and J by 4 bases, with 9 bases between. DNA for the CDR3: TGTGCCAGCAGTTTGGGGGGGCCCACTGAAGCTTTCTTT. It specifies CASSLGGPTEAFF.

The rearrangement links TRBV7-9 to TRBJ1-6; 7 bases map to TRBD1. Trimming removed 6 bases from V and 9 bases from J; junction bases left unmatched: 8. The germline gives CDR1 SEHNR, CDR2 FQNEAQ (reference sequence). This CDR3 is built from 14 residues. The CDR3 loop reads CASSRADRASPLHF. CDR3 DNA: TGTGCCAGCAGTCGTGCCGACAGGGCTTCACCCCTCCACTTT. The full variable domain, in which reference TRBV7-9 and TRBJ1-6 provide the parts outside the CDR3, is DTGVSQNPRHKITKRGQNVTFRCDPISEHNRLYWYRQTLGQGPEFLTYFQNEAQLEKSRLLSDRFSAERPKGSFSTLEIQRTEQGDSAMYLCASSRADRASPLHFGNGTRLTVT.

The V call is TRBV2, the J call TRBJ2-1; TRBD1 might be the D (5 bases). Germline CDR1 is SNHLY and CDR2 is FYNNEI. The CDR3 totals 13 residues. With 6 bases removed from V and 10 bases from J, the gap between germline ends came to 16 bases. This chain's CDR3 is CASSGHPIGEQFF. CDR3 nucleotide sequence: TGTGCCAGCAGCGGACATCCGATTGGAGAGCAGTTCTTC. The whole variable domain, remainder taken from reference TRBV2 and TRBJ2-1, is EPEVTQTPSHQVTQMGQEVILRCVPISNHLYFYWYRQILGQKVEFLVSFYNNEISEKSEIFDDQFSVERPDGSNFTLKIRSTKLEDSAMYFCASSGHPIGEQFFGPGTRLTVL.

The count of this clone is one. This chain links TRBV5-1 with TRBJ2-5; tentative D call: TRBD1 (7 bases). The CDR3 length is 16 residues. In germline, CDR1 is SGHRS, CDR2 YFSETQ. The ends were cut back, 4 bases at V and 5 bases at J, with 21 bases in the middle. For the CDR3, the DNA is TGCGCCAGCAGCCCAAACAGGGGAGGAGGGACGGAGACCCAGTACTTC. Its translation is CASSPNRGGGTETQYF.

The CDR3 sequence: CASSPTLRAGELQETQYF. CDR3 DNA sequence: TGTGCCAGCAGTCCCACGTTGAGAGCGGGGGAACTTCAAGAGACCCAGTACTTC. V is TRBV6-6 and J is TRBJ2-5, with TRBD2 matching 8 bases. Trimming at V came to 5 bases and at J to 2 bases, leaving 16 bases not matched to a gene. The CDR3 extends over 18 amino acids. Germline V gives CDR1 MNHNY, CDR2 SVGAGI (reference sequence).

The genes are TRBV4-1 and TRBJ1-3, with TRBD1 identical over 8 bases. The CDR3 contains 15 residues. Germline V gene lookup returns CDR1 MGHRA and CDR2 YSYEKL. Unmatched junction bases numbered 6, after V lost 2 bases and J lost 6 bases. The CDR3: CASSQTDREVNTIYF. The CDR3 nucleotides read TGCGCCAGCAGCCAAACGGACAGGGAGGTAAACACCATATATTTT.

This rearrangement joins TRBV19 to TRBJ2-1; 11 positions match TRBD2. CDR3 length equals 14 residues. Germline values: CDR1 LNHDA, CDR2 SQIVND (reference sequence). The ends lost 10 bases at V and 2 bases at J; junction bases unmatched: 4. CDR3 bases: TGTGCCACCCGACTAGCGGGAACCTACAATGAGCAGTTCTTC. This gives the protein CATRLAGTYNEQFF.

This clone is a singleton in its sample. The chain uses TRBV6-5 and TRBJ1-2; the D gene is possibly TRBD1 (6 bases). This CDR3 is built from 15 residues. Trimming took 2 bases from V and 0 from J, leaving 10 bases between them. The germline V gene has CDR1 MNHEY and CDR2 SVGAGI. The CDR3 nucleotides are TGTGCCAGCAGTTACGCCAGGGGCGCTAACTATGGCTACACCTTC. Translation gives CASSYARGANYGYTF.

This clone has just a few counts. This chain links TRBV5-6 with TRBJ1-2; the D is unclear. The germline gives CDR1 SGHDT, CDR2 YYEEEE. This CDR3 is built from 14 residues. V lost 2 bases and J lost 0, with 8 bases in between. The CDR3 is CASSFGQSNYGYTF. The CDR3 DNA reads as TGTGCCAGCAGCTTTGGGCAGTCTAACTATGGCTACACCTTC.

V is TRBV5-1 and J is TRBJ1-1, with 7 nucleotides matching TRBD1. Germline CDR1 reads SGHRS; CDR2 reads YFSETQ. The CDR3 is 12 residues long. The V segment lost 5 bases and the J segment 10 bases; nucleotides outside the gene matches: 8. Here the CDR3 reads CASREGAEGAFF. The CDR3 DNA sequence: TGCGCCAGCAGAGAGGGGGCCGAGGGAGCTTTCTTT.

The chain is built from TRBV5-1 and TRBJ2-3; D may be TRBD2 (7 bases). This CDR3 has 14 amino acids. V lost 7 bases to trimming and J lost 5 bases, with 17 bases between them. Looked up from germline, CDR1 is SGHRS and CDR2 is YFSETQ. In DNA form, the CDR3 reads TGCGCCAGCTTAGGCGGGGGCTCTGGAGATACGCAGTATTTT. It translates to CASLGGGSGDTQYF.

V is TRBV10-3 and J is TRBJ2-1, with 8 bases that match TRBD1. Germline loops: CDR1 ENHRY, CDR2 SYGVKD. Unmatched junction bases numbered 4, after V lost 10 bases and J lost 5 bases. This CDR3 contains 12 residues. CDR3 protein: CATSDRDNEQFF. DNA for the CDR3: TGTGCCACTTCGGACAGGGACAATGAGCAGTTCTTC.

The rearrangement joins TRBV4-1 to TRBJ2-3; TRBD2 matches 7 bases. From germline, CDR1 is MGHRA and CDR2 YSYEKL. The CDR3 runs 15 residues. The J segment lost 2 bases and the V segment lost 4 bases, leaving 6 bases of the junction unmatched. The CDR3, as DNA: TGCGCCAGCAGCCGCGGCGGGGGTACCACAGATACGCAGTATTTT. This gives the protein CASSRGGGTTDTQYF.

The chain carries TRBV7-9 and TRBJ2-2, with a tentative D call TRBD2 (5 bases). Germline CDR1 SEHNR, CDR2 FQNEAQ (reference sequence). This CDR3 has 16 amino acids. V lost 7 bases and J lost 1, with 16 bases in between. The CDR3 DNA sequence: TGTGCCAGCATCGGCCGGGAAAGGGAGAACACCGGGGAGCTGTTTTTT. Amino acids: CASIGRERENTGELFF.

The chain couples TRBV12-3 or TRBV12-4 to TRBJ1-6, with a weak D call TRBD1 (5 bases). Trimming removed 7 bases at V and 4 bases at J, with 8 bases between. The CDR3 covers 13 residues. CDR3 in amino acids: CASNGGYNSPLHF. CDR3 nucleotides: TGTGCCAGCAACGGGGGTTATAATTCACCCCTCCACTTT.

This clone has a handful of counts. V is TRBV5-6 and J is TRBJ2-2; 8 nucleotides agree with TRBD2. Germline V gene lookup returns CDR1 SGHDT and CDR2 YYEEEE. The CDR3 runs 17 residues. J lost 1 base, V lost 0 bases, and 5 bases had no gene match. Written as DNA, the CDR3 is TGTGCCAGCAGCTTGGATTGGCTAGCGGGGAACACCGGGGAGCTGTTTTTT. This encodes CASSLDWLAGNTGELFF.

This clone was recorded a few times. The CDR3 is CASSPRDSGGNTIYF. The CDR3 DNA reads as TGTGCCAGCAGCCCTCGGGACTCCGGAGGAAACACCATATATTTT. The J gene is TRBJ1-3, the V gene TRBV3-1 (or the pseudogene TRBV3-2); possible D gene TRBD1, 5 bases. This CDR3 has 15 amino acids. CDR1 LGHDT and CDR2 YNNKEL come from the germline V gene (reference sequence). Trimming cost V 4 bases and J 4 bases, with 14 bases left between them.

V gene TRBV9 combines with J gene TRBJ1-2; 7 bases agree with TRBD1. Per germline, CDR1 SGDLS and CDR2 YYNGEE. V lost 3 bases and J lost 5; bases outside the gene matches: 1. This CDR3 spans 12 amino acids. The CDR3 is CASSAGGYGYTF. The CDR3 coding sequence is TGTGCCAGCAGCGCAGGGGGGTATGGCTACACCTTC.